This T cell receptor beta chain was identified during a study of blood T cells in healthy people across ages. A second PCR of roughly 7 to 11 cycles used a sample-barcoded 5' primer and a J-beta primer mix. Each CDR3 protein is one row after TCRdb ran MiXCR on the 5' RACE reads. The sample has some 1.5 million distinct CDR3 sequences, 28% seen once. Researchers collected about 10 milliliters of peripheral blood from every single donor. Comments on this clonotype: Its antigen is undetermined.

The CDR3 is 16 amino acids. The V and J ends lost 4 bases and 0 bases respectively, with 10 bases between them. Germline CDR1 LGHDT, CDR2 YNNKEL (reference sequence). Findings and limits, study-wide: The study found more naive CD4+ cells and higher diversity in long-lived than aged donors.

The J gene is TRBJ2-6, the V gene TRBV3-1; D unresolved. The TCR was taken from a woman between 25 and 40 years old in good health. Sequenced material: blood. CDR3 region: CASSRSPISGANVLTF. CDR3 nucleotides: TGTGCCAGCAGCCGAAGCCCCATCTCTGGGGCCAACGTCCTGACTTTC.